Below, 2 T cell receptor beta chains from the same sample are listed, as sequenced in a study of blood T cell repertoires in COVID-19 (dated by TCRdb to 2019 to 2021). The method behind the library was the immunoSEQ multiplex PCR assay. TCRdb took this table from immuneACCESS and kept in-frame rearrangements with V and J called. Such tables lack part of the clones; where checked against another copy, unresolved V genes explain under half of the gap, and the rest is unexplained. Within this sample are approximately 170,000 clones, with 70% to 90% of them counted one time only. The ten most abundant clones make up roughly 11% of the sample. Sequencing was carried out using peripheral blood. The receptors were gathered from an older woman with COVID-19, enrolled during active disease.

This clone came up a few times. This rearrangement joins TRBV30 to TRBJ1-2, with 8 bases aligning to TRBD1. CDR3 size: 13 residues. Germline CDR1 and CDR2: GTSNPN and SVGIG (reference sequence). V gave up 1 base and J gave up 5 bases; unmatched junction bases: 3. The CDR3 bases are TGTGCCTGGAGTGCAGGGGGCAATTATGGCTACACCTTC. Residues: CAWSAGGNYGYTF. Complete variable domain (other parts from reference TRBV30 and TRBJ1-2): SQTIHQWPATLVQPVGSPLSLECTVEGTSNPNLYWYRQAAGRGLQLLFYSVGIGQISSEVPQNLSASRPQDRQFILSSKKLLLSDSGFYLCAWSAGGNYGYTFGSGTRLTVV.

The rearrangement links TRBV30 to TRBJ1-2, with TRBD1 identical over 7 bases. The CDR3 runs 15 residues. Germline CDR1 and CDR2: GTSNPN and SVGIG (reference sequence). V shed 3 bases and J 5 bases; nucleotides not matched to a gene: 12. The CDR3 DNA reads TGTGCCTGGAGGGGACAGTCCACACGAAGTTATGGCTACACCTTC. Protein product: CAWRGQSTRSYGYTF.